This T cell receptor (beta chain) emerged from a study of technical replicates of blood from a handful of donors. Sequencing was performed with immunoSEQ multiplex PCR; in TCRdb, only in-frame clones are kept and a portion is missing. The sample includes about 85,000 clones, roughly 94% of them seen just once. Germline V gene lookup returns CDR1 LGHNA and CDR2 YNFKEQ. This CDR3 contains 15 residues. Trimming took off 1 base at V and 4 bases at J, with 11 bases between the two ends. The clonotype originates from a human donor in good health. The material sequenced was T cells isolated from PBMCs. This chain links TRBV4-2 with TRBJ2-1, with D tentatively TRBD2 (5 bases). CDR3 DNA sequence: TGTGCCAGCAGCCAAGCCTTGCGGGTGTACAATGAGCAGTTCTTC. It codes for CASSQALRVYNEQFF.